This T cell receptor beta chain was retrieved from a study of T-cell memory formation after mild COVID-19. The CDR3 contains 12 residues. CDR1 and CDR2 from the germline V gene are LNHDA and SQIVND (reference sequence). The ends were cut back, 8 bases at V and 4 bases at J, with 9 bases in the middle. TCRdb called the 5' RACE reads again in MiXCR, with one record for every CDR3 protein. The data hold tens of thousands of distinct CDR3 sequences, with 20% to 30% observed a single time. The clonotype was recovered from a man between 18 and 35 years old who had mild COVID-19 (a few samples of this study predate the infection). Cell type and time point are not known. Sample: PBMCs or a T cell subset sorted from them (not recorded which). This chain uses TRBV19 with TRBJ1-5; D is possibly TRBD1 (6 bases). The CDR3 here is CASVQGNQPQHF. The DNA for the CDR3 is TGTGCCAGTGTACAGGGTAATCAGCCCCAGCATTTT.